Listed below are T cell receptor beta chains from one sample, sequenced in a study of OX40 agonist ivuxolimab in advanced cancers. Sequenced by immunoSEQ multiplex PCR; TCRdb stores in-frame clones only, minus some. There are under 25,000 clones in the sample; roughly 78% occur only once, and 25% to 40% lies in the top ten. This sample comprised CD4+ or CD8+ T cells sorted from blood, obtained in a trial of the OX40 agonist ivuxolimab. These receptor sequences come from an adult with an advanced solid tumor such as melanoma, head and neck, liver or kidney cancer. CDR3s include the opening cysteine and the closing phenylalanine or tryptophan. Clone size is given for some rows only: seen once, a few or many times, or a class if the clone is expanded.

V gene	clone size	J gene	CDR3 protein
TRBV6-6	few	TRBJ1-1	CASSYGTEAFF
TRBV7-6	.	TRBJ2-7	CASSLGTGTYYEQYF
TRBV6-5	.	TRBJ2-2	CASSYGRTGELFF
TRBV7-2	.	TRBJ1-2	CASSLAIGEIGDGYTF
TRBV5-1	.	TRBJ2-2	CASSLELANTGELFF
TRBV7-2	.	TRBJ2-5	CASSPLDGGLETQYF
TRBV6-6	.	TRBJ2-4	CASSSAPHVEGNIQYF
TRBV9	.	TRBJ1-2	CASGTGLVDGYTF
TRBV4-3	.	TRBJ2-1	CASSQAFGGDEQFF
TRBV6-1	once	TRBJ2-7	CASKTGQGLYEQYF
TRBV4-2	.	TRBJ1-1	CASSQGQLNTEAFF
TRBV5-1	.	TRBJ2-7	CASSFGQGPYEQYF
TRBV6-6	.	TRBJ1-1	CASSPRDGGTEAFF
TRBV14	.	TRBJ2-1	CASSQGSPGEQFF
TRBV7-8	.	TRBJ2-3	CASSQDLAGGLLSDTQYF
TRBV27	.	TRBJ1-5	CASSLGGSNQPQHF
TRBV7-8	.	TRBJ2-1	CASSYHLMEQFF
TRBV15	.	TRBJ2-7	CATSRTSGQRYEQYF
TRBV11-2	.	TRBJ1-1	CASSLSGTEAFF
TRBV11-3	.	TRBJ2-1	CASSKEYGTQGNEQFF
TRBV4-3	.	TRBJ2-7	CASSQDRGLSYEQYF
TRBV5-1	.	TRBJ2-1	CASSVGLNNEQFF
TRBV27	.	TRBJ2-2	CASSLASAAGELFF
TRBV7-9	.	TRBJ1-5	CASSRTGGNQPQHF
TRBV27	.	TRBJ1-6	CASSKGISPLHF
TRBV5-1	.	TRBJ2-7	CASSLAIGLTGDYEQYF
TRBV7-2	.	TRBJ1-6	CASGDSGGAPLHF
TRBV25-1	.	TRBJ2-7	CASSEWTGSSYEQYF
TRBV4-3	.	TRBJ2-2	CASSQDYTGELFF
TRBV5-5	.	TRBJ1-1	CASSSTGPLGTEAFF
TRBV18	.	TRBJ1-5	CASSPPGWEQPQHF
TRBV10-3	.	TRBJ1-1	CAISEDSPANTEAFF
TRBV4-3	once	TRBJ2-1	CASSQGPPGSSYNEQFF
TRBV6-6	.	TRBJ1-5	CASSYGWGNQPQHF
TRBV27	medium-sized	TRBJ2-1	CASGLGQGLGEQFF
TRBV28	once	TRBJ1-1	CASSWGTEAFF
TRBV6-5	.	TRBJ1-1	CASSYSEEAFF
TRBV6-5	.	TRBJ1-1	CASIDGWEAFF
TRBV5-1	.	TRBJ2-7	CASGQDAYEQYF
TRBV5-1	.	TRBJ2-7	CASSPGTGGGYEQYF
TRBV7-2	.	TRBJ1-4	CASSSWSSAIEKLFF
TRBV28	.	TRBJ2-7	CASSLLYEQYF
TRBV11-2	few	TRBJ2-3	CASSLIPGATDTQYF
TRBV12-5	.	TRBJ2-1	CASGAAGVNEQFF
TRBV27	.	TRBJ2-1	CASSTARTSGAYNEQFF